Described below is a single T cell receptor (beta chain) sequence and its context. The specificity of this receptor is unknown. No much larger clonotype is one base removed from it; base qualities were not supplied. The TCR beta CDR3 regions were amplified from RNA transcripts. A first-round RT-PCR of the TCR CDR3 used the HTBI primer set with the Qiagen OneStep RT-PCR kit. Libraries were constructed in a second round of multiplex PCR, after which size selection and purification were performed. Paired-end sequencing of the libraries was performed with 100 bp reads on an Illumina HiSeq2000. In the original analysis: Raw data were processed with SOAPnuke, discarding reads with adapters, uncalled bases, mean Phred below 15, or no exact constant-primer or identifier match. COPE v1.2.5 was used to merge the high-quality paired reads, and each unique nucleotide sequence was defined as a clonotype. Clonotypes were aligned to IMGT TRBV, TRBD and TRBJ reference segments using MiTCR v1.1. Only V-J combinations with frequency above 0.0001, covering about 99% of repertoires, were analysed. The TCS score was defined as F50 (clonal expansion) divided by E x V (chaos), with BLOSUM62-based TCRdist calculated between CDR3 peptides within each V-J. Welch's t-statistics and random forest reduced 500 to 650 V-J features to some 14, which were used in a naive Bayes classifier (R e1071). TCRdb applied fastp at Q25 and MiXCR to the public reads, then kept only in-frame beta chains. Each entry is one CDR3 protein sequence, shown with its most common DNA and genes. TCRdb, not the authors, supplied the V and J calls. Recorded for this sample are approximately 330,000 distinct CDR3 sequences; around 23% of them occurred a single time. The ten largest clones represent 50% of the sample.

The sample comes from a study of T cells in Graves' hyperthyroidism and ophthalmopathy (dated by TCRdb to about 2019). At the level of the whole study: Peripheral blood was sampled at the time of initial diagnosis, prior to any treatment. TCR V-J signatures able to tell the groups apart were searched for in a discovery cohort of about a hundred patients, of whom over 40 had Graves' ophthalmopathy and some 60 had stable Graves' hyperthyroidism. An independent validation cohort of under 20 hyperthyroidism patients and 15 or so patients who later progressed to ophthalmopathy tested prospective prediction of ophthalmopathy. The approximately 98 discovery patients were randomly divided into training and test sets at a 7:3 ratio. In about 6 Graves' hyperthyroidism patients, the study also compared T-cell repertoires from thyroid tissue with T-cell repertoires from blood. After sampling, hyperthyroidism patients received methimazole starting at 30 mg daily, and ophthalmopathy patients received high-dose intravenous methylprednisolone. TCR Vbeta CDR3 sequencing of roughly 140 peripheral blood samples (roughly 41 ophthalmopathy, approximately 80 hyperthyroidism and 17 progressor patients) is reported in the paper.

General findings and caveats noted by the study authors: Ophthalmopathy was separated from stable hyperthyroidism by a 13 V-J signature model, with 85% to 90% sensitivity and 81% to 82% specificity obtained in cross-validation and 80%/75% obtained in testing. In validation, the model predicted progression to ophthalmopathy a median of about 6.8 months before onset, with approximately 70% sensitivity and roughly 77% specificity. No statistical method was used to set the sample size in advance, and investigators knew the group allocation. Most expanded thyroid clonotypes (frequency above 0.001) were also found in blood, which suggests that blood repertoires may mirror thyroid immune responses.

Stable Graves' hyperthyroidism was defined as no progression to ophthalmopathy during 18 months of follow-up. The hyperthyroidism patients were between 18 and 65 years old and newly diagnosed, with a disease duration of less than 2 months. Any patient with an uncontrolled infection, another autoimmune disease, pregnancy or lactation was excluded. Diagnoses were established on the basis of clinical symptoms, serum thyroxine and TRAb, thyroid ultrasound, and orbital computed tomography. Ficoll-Paque density gradient centrifugation was used to isolate PBMCs from around 10 ml of fresh peripheral blood. Total RNA was extracted with Trizol reagent, and quality was checked on an Agilent 2100 Bioanalyzer. Including cysteine and phenylalanine, the CDR3 has 14 amino acids. Solely the CDR3 DNA is kept, with 42 bases framed from the first base. According to the germline V gene, CDR1 reads MNHNS and CDR2 reads SASEGT. Deletion took 2 bases off V and 1 base off J, with a span of 8 bases between the germline ends.

This receptor chain uses TRBV6-1 and TRBJ1-1; TRBD1 is perhaps the D gene, given 6 matching bases. This clonotype originated in a woman between 50 and 59 years old with Graves' hyperthyroidism. The material sequenced was blood. The CDR3 protein sequence reads: CASSEWDKNTEAFF. The nucleotide sequence reads TGTGCCAGCAGTGAATGGGACAAGAACACTGAAGCTTTCTTT.